This T cell receptor (beta chain) is drawn from a study of blood T cell repertoires in COVID-19. Sequencing used immunoSEQ multiplex PCR; TCRdb keeps in-frame clones, though not all of them. The sample carries over 65,000 clones, around 90% recorded once. Trimming took 5 bases from V and 5 from J, leaving 12 bases between them. This CDR3 has 13 residues. The origin of this receptor is a woman of 80 years or more with acute or convalescent COVID-19. Sequencing used peripheral blood. This rearrangement joins TRBV12-3 or TRBV12-4 to TRBJ2-5, with D possibly TRBD1 on 5 matching bases. CDR3 residues: CASSMTVKETQYF. The DNA for the CDR3 is TGTGCCAGCAGTATGACAGTGAAGGAGACCCAGTACTTC.